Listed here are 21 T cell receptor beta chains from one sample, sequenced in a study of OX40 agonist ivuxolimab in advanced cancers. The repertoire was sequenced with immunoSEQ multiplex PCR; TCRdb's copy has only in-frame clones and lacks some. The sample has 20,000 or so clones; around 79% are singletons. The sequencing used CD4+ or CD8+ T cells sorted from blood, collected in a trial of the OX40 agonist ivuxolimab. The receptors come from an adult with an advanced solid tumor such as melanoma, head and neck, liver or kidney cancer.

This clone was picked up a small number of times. Written as DNA, the CDR3 is TGTGCCAGTAGCCGCTTATCGGACAGCCTCAGCGGCTACACCTTC. It codes for CASSRLSDSLSGYTF. The J gene is TRBJ1-2, the V gene TRBV19; D might be TRBD1 (6 bases). The germline V and J ends were trimmed by 6 bases and 8 bases, with 22 bases remaining between them. Germline V gives CDR1 LNHDA, CDR2 SQIVND (reference sequence). The CDR3 contains 15 residues.

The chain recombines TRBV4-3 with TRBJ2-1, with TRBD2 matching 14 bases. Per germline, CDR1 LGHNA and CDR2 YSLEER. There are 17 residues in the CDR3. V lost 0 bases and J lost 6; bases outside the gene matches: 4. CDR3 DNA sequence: TGCGCCAGCAGCCAAGAAGGGGGACTAGCGGGGGTCAATGAGCAGTTCTTC. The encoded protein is CASSQEGGLAGVNEQFF.

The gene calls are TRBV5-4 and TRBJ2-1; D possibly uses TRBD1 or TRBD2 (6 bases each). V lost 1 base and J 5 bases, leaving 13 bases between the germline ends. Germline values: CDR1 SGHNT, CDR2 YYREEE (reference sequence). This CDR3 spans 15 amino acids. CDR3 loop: CASSLKGGPNNEQFF. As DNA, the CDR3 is TGTGCCAGCAGCTTGAAGGGGGGCCCGAACAATGAGCAGTTCTTC. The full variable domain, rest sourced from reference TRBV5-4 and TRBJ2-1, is ETGVTQSPTHLIKTRGQQVTLRCSSQSGHNTVSWYQQALGQGPQFIFQYYREEENGRGNFPPRFSGLQFPNYSSELNVNALELDDSALYLCASSLKGGPNNEQFFGPGTRLTVL.

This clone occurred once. The CDR3 sequence is CASIGGQGLLKAFF. The CDR3 DNA reads TGTGCCAGTATCGGGGGACAGGGGCTCTTGAAAGCTTTCTTT. The J gene is TRBJ1-1, the V gene TRBV19; 10 positions match TRBD1. There are 14 residues in the CDR3. The germline gives CDR1 LNHDA, CDR2 SQIVND (reference sequence). V shed 7 bases and J 9 bases; nucleotides not matched to a gene: 11.

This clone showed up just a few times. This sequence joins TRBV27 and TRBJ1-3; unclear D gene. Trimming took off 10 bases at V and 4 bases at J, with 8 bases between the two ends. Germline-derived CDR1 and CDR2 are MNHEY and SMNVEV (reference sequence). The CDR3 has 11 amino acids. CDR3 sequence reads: CATWRGNTIYF. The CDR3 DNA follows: TGTGCCACTTGGCGGGGAAACACCATATATTTT.

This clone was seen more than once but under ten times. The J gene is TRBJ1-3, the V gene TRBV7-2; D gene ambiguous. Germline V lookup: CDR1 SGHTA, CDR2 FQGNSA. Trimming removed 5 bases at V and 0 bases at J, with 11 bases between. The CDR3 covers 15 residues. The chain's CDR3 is CASSPTEDSGNTIYF. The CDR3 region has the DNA TGTGCCAGCAGCCCTACTGAAGACTCTGGAAACACCATATATTTT. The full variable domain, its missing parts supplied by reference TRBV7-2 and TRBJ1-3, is GAGVSQSPSNKVTEKGKDVELRCDPISGHTALYWYRQSLGQGLEFLIYFQGNSAPDKSGLPSDRFSAERTGGSVSTLTIQRTQQEDSAVYLCASSPTEDSGNTIYFGEGSWLTVV.

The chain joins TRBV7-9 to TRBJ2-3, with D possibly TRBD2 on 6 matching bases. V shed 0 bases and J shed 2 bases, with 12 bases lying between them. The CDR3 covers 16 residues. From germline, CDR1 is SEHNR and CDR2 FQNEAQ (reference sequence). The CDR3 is CASSLARGGDTDTQYF. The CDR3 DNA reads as TGTGCCAGCAGCTTAGCGCGTGGCGGGGACACAGATACGCAGTATTTT.

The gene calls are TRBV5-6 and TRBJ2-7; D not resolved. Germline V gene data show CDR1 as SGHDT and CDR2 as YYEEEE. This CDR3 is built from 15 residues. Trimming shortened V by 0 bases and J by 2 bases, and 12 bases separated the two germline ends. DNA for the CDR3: TGTGCCAGCAGCTTGGCGGGCTCCACCGCCTACGAGCAGTACTTC. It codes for CASSLAGSTAYEQYF.

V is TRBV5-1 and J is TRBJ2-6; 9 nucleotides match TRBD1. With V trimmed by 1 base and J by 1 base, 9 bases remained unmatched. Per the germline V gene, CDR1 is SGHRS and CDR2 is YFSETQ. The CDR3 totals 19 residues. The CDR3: CASSLYRQGVLSGANVLTF. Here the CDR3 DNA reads TGCGCCAGCAGCTTGTACCGACAGGGGGTATTATCTGGGGCCAACGTCCTGACTTTC.

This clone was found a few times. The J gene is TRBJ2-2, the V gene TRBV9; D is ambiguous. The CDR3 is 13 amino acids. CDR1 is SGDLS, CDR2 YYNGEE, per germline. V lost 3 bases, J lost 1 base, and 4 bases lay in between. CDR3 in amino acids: CASSGKNTGELFF. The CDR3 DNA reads TGTGCCAGCAGCGGAAAGAACACCGGGGAGCTGTTTTTT.

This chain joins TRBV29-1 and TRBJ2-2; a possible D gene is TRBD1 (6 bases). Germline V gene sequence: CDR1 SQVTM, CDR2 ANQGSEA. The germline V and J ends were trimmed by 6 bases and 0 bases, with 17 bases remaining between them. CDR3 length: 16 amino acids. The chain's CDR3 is CSVQDSGTTNTGELFF. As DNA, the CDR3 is TGCAGCGTCCAAGACTCCGGGACAACGAACACCGGGGAGCTGTTTTTT.

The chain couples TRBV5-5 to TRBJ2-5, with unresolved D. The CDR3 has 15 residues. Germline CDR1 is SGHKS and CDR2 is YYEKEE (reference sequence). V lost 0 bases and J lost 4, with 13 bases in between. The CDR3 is CASSLDGGGRETQYF. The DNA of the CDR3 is TGTGCCAGCAGCTTGGATGGTGGTGGTCGAGAGACCCAGTACTTC.

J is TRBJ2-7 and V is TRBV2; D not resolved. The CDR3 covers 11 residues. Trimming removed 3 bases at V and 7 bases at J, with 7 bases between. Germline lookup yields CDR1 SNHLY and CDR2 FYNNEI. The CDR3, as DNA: TGTGCCAGCAGTGATACTTTGGAGCAGTACTTC. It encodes CASSDTLEQYF. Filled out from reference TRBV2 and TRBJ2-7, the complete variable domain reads EPEVTQTPSHQVTQMGQEVILRCVPISNHLYFYWYRQILGQKVEFLVSFYNNEISEKSEIFDDQFSVERPDGSNFTLKIRSTKLEDSAMYFCASSDTLEQYFGPGTRLTVT.

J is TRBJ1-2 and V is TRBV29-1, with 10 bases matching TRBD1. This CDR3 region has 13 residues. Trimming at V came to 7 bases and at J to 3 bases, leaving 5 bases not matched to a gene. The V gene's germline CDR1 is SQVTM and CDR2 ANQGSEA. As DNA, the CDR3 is TGCAGCGCCCGACAGGGGGCGGACTATGGCTACACCTTC. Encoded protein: CSARQGADYGYTF. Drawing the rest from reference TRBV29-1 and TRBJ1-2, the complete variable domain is SAVISQKPSRDICQRGTSLTIQCQVDSQVTMMFWYRQQPGQSLTLIATANQGSEATYESGFVIDKFPISRPNLTFSTLTVSNMSPEDSSIYLCSARQGADYGYTFGSGTRLTVV.

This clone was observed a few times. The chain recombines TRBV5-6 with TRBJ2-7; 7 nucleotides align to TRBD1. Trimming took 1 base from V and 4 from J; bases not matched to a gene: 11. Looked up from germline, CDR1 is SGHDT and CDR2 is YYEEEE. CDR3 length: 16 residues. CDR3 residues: CASSLNLGQVRYEQYF. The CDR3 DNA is TGTGCCAGCAGCTTGAACTTAGGACAGGTCAGGTACGAGCAGTACTTC.

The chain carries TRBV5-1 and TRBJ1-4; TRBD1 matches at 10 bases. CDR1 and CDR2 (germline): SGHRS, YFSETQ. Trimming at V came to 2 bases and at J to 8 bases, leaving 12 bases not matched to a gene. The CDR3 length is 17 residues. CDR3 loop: CASSFGETGGFGEKLFF. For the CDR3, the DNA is TGCGCCAGCAGCTTCGGAGAGACAGGGGGCTTCGGCGAAAAACTGTTTTTT.

The CDR3 bases are TGTGCCAGCAGTCAGGGAGGGGGCAATCAGCCCCAGCATTTT. Its protein is CASSQGGGNQPQHF. The V call is TRBV6-6, the J call TRBJ1-5, with a possible D match to TRBD1 (5 bases). Germline V gives CDR1 MNHNY, CDR2 SVGAGI (reference sequence). The CDR3 is 14 amino acids. V lost 5 bases and J 2 bases, leaving 10 bases between the germline ends.

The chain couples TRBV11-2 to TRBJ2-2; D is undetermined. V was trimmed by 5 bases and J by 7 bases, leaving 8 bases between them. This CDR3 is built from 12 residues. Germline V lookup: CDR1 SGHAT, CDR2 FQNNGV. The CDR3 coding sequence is TGTGCCAGCAGCGATCGAGACGGGGAGCTGTTTTTT. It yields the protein CASSDRDGELFF.

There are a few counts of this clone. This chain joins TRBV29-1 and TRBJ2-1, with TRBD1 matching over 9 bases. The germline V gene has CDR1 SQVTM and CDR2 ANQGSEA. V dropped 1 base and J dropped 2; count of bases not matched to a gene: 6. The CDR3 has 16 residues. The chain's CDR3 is CSVEGDRDRAYNEQFF. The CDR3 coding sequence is TGCAGCGTTGAAGGGGATCGGGACAGGGCCTACAATGAGCAGTTCTTC.

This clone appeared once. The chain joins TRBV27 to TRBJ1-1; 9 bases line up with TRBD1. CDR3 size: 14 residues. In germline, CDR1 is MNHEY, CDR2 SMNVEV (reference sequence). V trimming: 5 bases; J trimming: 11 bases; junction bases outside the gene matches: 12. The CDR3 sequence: CASSPGTGINWAFF. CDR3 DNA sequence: TGTGCCAGCAGTCCCGGGACAGGGATCAATTGGGCTTTCTTT.

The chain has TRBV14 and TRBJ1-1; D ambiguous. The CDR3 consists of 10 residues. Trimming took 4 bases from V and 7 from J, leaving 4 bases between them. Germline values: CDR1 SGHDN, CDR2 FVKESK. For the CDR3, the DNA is TGTGCCAGCAGCCCGTATGAAGCTTTCTTT. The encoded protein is CASSPYEAFF.